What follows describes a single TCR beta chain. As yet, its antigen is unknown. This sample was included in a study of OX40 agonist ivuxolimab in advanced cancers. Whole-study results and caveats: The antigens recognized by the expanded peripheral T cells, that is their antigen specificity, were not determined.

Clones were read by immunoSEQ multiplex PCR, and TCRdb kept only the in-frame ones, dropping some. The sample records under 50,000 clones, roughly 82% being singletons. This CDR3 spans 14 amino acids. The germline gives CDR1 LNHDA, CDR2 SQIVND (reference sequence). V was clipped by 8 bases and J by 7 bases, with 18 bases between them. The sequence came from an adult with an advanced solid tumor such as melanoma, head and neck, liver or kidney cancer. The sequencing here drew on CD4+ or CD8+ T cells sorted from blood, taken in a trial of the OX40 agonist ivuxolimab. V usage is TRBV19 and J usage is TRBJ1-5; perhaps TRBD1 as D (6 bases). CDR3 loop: CASDSAGGAQPQHF. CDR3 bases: TGTGCCAGTGACTCGGCGGGGGGGGCCCAGCCCCAGCATTTT.